This entry is about one T cell receptor (beta chain). The data belong to a study of blood T cells in healthy people across ages. The CDR3 length is 12 residues. Germline V gene sequence: CDR1 KGHSH, CDR2 LQKENI. Trimming pared 4 bases from V and 3 bases from J, leaving 6 bases between. Primers used in a second PCR of roughly 6 to 12 cycles were a sample-barcoded 5' primer and a J-beta primer mix. TCRdb re-called the 5' RACE reads through MiXCR, storing one row per CDR3 protein. There are 1.5 million or so distinct CDR3 sequences in the sample; around two fifths occur only once, and 7% to 9.5% lies in the top ten.

The sequenced sample consisted of blood. This chain connects TRBV18 to TRBJ1-1; D is ambiguous. The clonotype originates from a woman aged 18-30 years in good health. The CDR3 loop is CASSRADTEAFF. The CDR3 region has the DNA TGTGCCAGCTCACGGGCGGACACTGAAGCTTTCTTT.